Listed below are T cell receptor beta chains from one sample, sequenced in a study of response to subunit inactivated influenza vaccine. TCRdb redid the calling of the RT-PCR reads with MiXCR, one entry per CDR3 protein. Seen here are 500,000 to 550,000 distinct CDR3 sequences, around a quarter observed once, and the top ten hold 2.8%. This same sample was also part of a study on T cells expressing NK-cell markers.

The material was CD4+ T cells sorted from PBMCs, obtained about 13 days after vaccination. The origin of the receptors is a man aged 45-65 years who received an inactivated influenza vaccine. CDR3s include the opening cysteine and the closing phenylalanine or tryptophan. The D gene is left open where the match is weak. The listing skips clone size in some rows; elsewhere it reads once, few, many or a size class.

NA	few	TRBV6-5	TRBJ2-3	TGTGCCAGCAGTTACTCGATTTCCGGGGCAGGTCCTAGCACAGATACGCAGTATTTT	CASSYSISGAGPSTDTQYF
NA	few	TRBV6-2/TRBV6-3	TRBJ2-7	TGTGCCAGCAGCCATACAGGGAGGGAGCAGTACTTC	CASSHTGREQYF
TRBD2	NA	TRBV7-9	TRBJ2-1	TGTGCCAGCAGCTTGCTTAGCGGGAGGGCCCGCGAGCAGTTCTTC	CASSLLSGRAREQFF
NA	NA	TRBV12-3/TRBV12-4	TRBJ2-5	TGTGCCAGCAAAGGATCAGAGGAGACCCAGTACTTC	CASKGSEETQYF
TRBD2	many	TRBV2	TRBJ2-1	TGTGCCAGCACCCAGGAGAGCGGGAGGGCCGGTGAGCAGTTCTTC	CASTQESGRAGEQFF
NA	NA	TRBV10-3	TRBJ1-2	TGTGCCATCAGTGAAGGCAGGGAGGCGTTTGGCTACACCTTC	CAISEGREAFGYTF
NA	NA	TRBV7-2	TRBJ2-1	TGTGCCAGCAGCTCACCCGTAGGGGGGAATGAGCAGTTCTTC	CASSSPVGGNEQFF
TRBD1	NA	TRBV18	TRBJ1-4	TGTGCCAGCTCACTGGGACAGGGTCATAATGAAAAACTGTTTTTT	CASSLGQGHNEKLFF
TRBD1	many	TRBV29-1	TRBJ2-7	TGCAGCGGCCGGGACAGGGGTTACGAGCAGTACTTC	CSGRDRGYEQYF
TRBD2	NA	TRBV6-2/TRBV6-3	TRBJ2-7	TGTGCCAGCAGTTCCCTAGCGGCAACTAGGCCCCACGAGCAGTACTTC	CASSSLAATRPHEQYF
TRBD2	NA	TRBV5-1	TRBJ2-3	TGCGCCAGCAGCTTGGCCGGGGGGGTTTCAGATACGCAGTATTTT	CASSLAGGVSDTQYF
NA	many	TRBV5-1	TRBJ1-2	TGCGCCAGCAGCTTGGAGGTATCCGGCGGCTACACCTTC	CASSLEVSGGYTF
NA	NA	TRBV5-5	TRBJ1-1	TGTGCCAGCAGCTTAGCGGGCCATTCTCGGACTGAAGCTTTCTTT	CASSLAGHSRTEAFF
TRBD1	few	TRBV18	TRBJ2-1	TGTGCCAGCTCACTACCGACAGGGGGGAGAAATGAGCAGTTCTTC	CASSLPTGGRNEQFF
NA	NA	TRBV7-2	TRBJ2-7	TGTGCCAGCAGCTTAAAGGGAATCGGCGGCGAGCAGTACTTC	CASSLKGIGGEQYF
NA	NA	TRBV10-3	TRBJ2-7	TGTGCCACCACGCCCGGGCTAGCGCGGTACGAGCAGTACTTC	CATTPGLARYEQYF
NA	NA	TRBV7-2	TRBJ2-7	TGTGCCAGCAGTCCAAGGGTGGACAGAATCTACGAGCAGTACTTC	CASSPRVDRIYEQYF
NA	many	TRBV20-1	TRBJ1-1	TGCAGTGCTAGGGGGATTAACACTGAAGCTTTCTTT	CSARGINTEAFF
NA	NA	TRBV29-1	TRBJ2-3	TGCAGCGGGAAACGGGGGGATACGCAGTATTTT	CSGKRGDTQYF
NA	NA	TRBV20-1	TRBJ2-3	TGCAGTGCCAAATCAGGGGGGAGCACAGATACGCAGTATTTT	CSAKSGGSTDTQYF
TRBD1	NA	TRBV19	TRBJ2-1	TGTGCCAGTAGTATAACAGGGGTCTCGAGCTCCTACAATGAGCAGTTCTTC	CASSITGVSSSYNEQFF
NA	NA	TRBV18	TRBJ2-7	TGTGCCAGCTCTGAAAGCTGGCAAACCTACGAGCAGTACTTC	CASSESWQTYEQYF
NA	NA	TRBV12-3/TRBV12-4	TRBJ2-5	TGTGCCAGCAGCCCCCTTGGAGCGCTCCAAGAGACCCAGTACTTC	CASSPLGALQETQYF
NA	NA	TRBV24-1	TRBJ1-5	TGTGCCACCAGTGATTTTGGGGGGTTAAATCAGCCCCAGCATTTT	CATSDFGGLNQPQHF
TRBD2	NA	TRBV29-1	TRBJ2-1	TGCAGCGTTGGGACTAGCGGGACCAAAAGCGGTGAGCAGTTCTTC	CSVGTSGTKSGEQFF
NA	NA	TRBV3-1	TRBJ1-2	TGTGCCAGCAGCCAAGGAGGGAGAGGACCCTATGGCTACACCTTC	CASSQGGRGPYGYTF
NA	NA	TRBV12-3/TRBV12-4	TRBJ2-1	TGTGCCAGCAGTTTAGTCGGCCAAGGCGAGCAGTTCTTC	CASSLVGQGEQFF
NA	NA	TRBV5-1	TRBJ1-2	TGCGCCAGCAGCTTGGCCCCAGGGGATTTAGGCTACACCTTC	CASSLAPGDLGYTF
NA	NA	TRBV28	TRBJ2-7	TGTGCCAGCAGTTTCCCAGCCACCTACGAGCAGTACTTC	CASSFPATYEQYF
TRBD2	NA	TRBV7-9	TRBJ2-2	TGTGCCAGCAGGAGACTAGCCGGGACCGGGGAGCTGTTTTTT	CASRRLAGTGELFF
NA	few	TRBV7-8	TRBJ2-7	TGTGCCAGCAGCTTCCCCCTTGGGGGTCACGAGCAGTACTTC	CASSFPLGGHEQYF
TRBD1	NA	TRBV19	TRBJ2-2	TGTGCCAGTAGTATTGGGACAGTGAAAACCGGGGAGCTGTTTTTT	CASSIGTVKTGELFF
NA	few	TRBV12-3/TRBV12-4	TRBJ2-5	TGTGCCAGCAGCCCACAATGGGGGAGGACCCAGTACTTC	CASSPQWGRTQYF
NA	few	TRBV15	TRBJ2-5	TGTGCCACCAGCAGAGAAAGAGCCCGGGGCCAGTACTTC	CATSRERARGQYF
NA	NA	TRBV20-1	TRBJ1-4	TGCAGTGCTAGAGGACTTAATGAAAAACTGTTTTTT	CSARGLNEKLFF
NA	NA	TRBV6-2/TRBV6-3	TRBJ1-2	TGTGCCAGCAGTTACAACCTCCTCCCTTCTAGCTACACCTTC	CASSYNLLPSSYTF
TRBD1	few	TRBV18	TRBJ1-1	TGTGCCAGCTCACCCTCCGGGACAGGGACTGAAGCTTTCTTT	CASSPSGTGTEAFF
TRBD1	NA	TRBV15	TRBJ2-7	TGTGCCACCAGCAGGGCGGGACAGGGGATCTACGAGCAGTACTTC	CATSRAGQGIYEQYF
NA	few	TRBV3-1	TRBJ2-2	TGTGCCAGCAGCCAAGAAGGCGTCGGGAACACCGGGGAGCTGTTTTTT	CASSQEGVGNTGELFF
NA	many	TRBV5-1	TRBJ2-2	TGCGCCAGCAGCACCTACCGAGGGCAGACCGGGGAGCTGTTTTTT	CASSTYRGQTGELFF
TRBD2	NA	TRBV7-3	TRBJ2-2	TGTGCCAGCAGCTTAGTAGCGGGAGTGACCGGGGAGCTGTTTTTT	CASSLVAGVTGELFF
NA	NA	TRBV11-2	TRBJ2-7	TGTGCCAGCAGCTCCCGGGACATAAGGGACGAGCAGTACTTC	CASSSRDIRDEQYF
NA	once	TRBV6-2/TRBV6-3	TRBJ2-3	TGTGCCAGCCGGGGGATCTCACATACGCAGTATTTT	CASRGISHTQYF
TRBD2	NA	TRBV10-3	TRBJ2-3	TGTGCCATCAGTGATATGGCGGGAGGAACGGATACGCAGTATTTT	CAISDMAGGTDTQYF
NA	NA	TRBV3-1	TRBJ1-5	TGTGCCAGCAGCCAAGATCGTCTCGGCAATCAGCCCCAGCATTTT	CASSQDRLGNQPQHF
NA	NA	TRBV7-8	TRBJ2-7	TGTGCCAGCAGCCGGCGGGACGGTCGAGAGCAGTACTTC	CASSRRDGREQYF
NA	few	TRBV12-3/TRBV12-4	TRBJ2-7	TGTGCCAGCAGTTTCCGGGGTTTTGGCTACGAGCAGTACTTC	CASSFRGFGYEQYF
TRBD1	NA	TRBV20-1	TRBJ1-3	TGCAGTGCCACGGGACAGTTGACCCAACACTCTGGAAACACCATATATTTT	CSATGQLTQHSGNTIYF
TRBD2	NA	TRBV20-1	TRBJ2-7	TGCAGTGCTAGAGGTTCAGCGGGGGGATCCTACGAGCAGTACTTC	CSARGSAGGSYEQYF
NA	few	TRBV15	TRBJ2-1	TGTGCCACCAGCAGAGATCTTGGATATGAGCAGTTCTTC	CATSRDLGYEQFF